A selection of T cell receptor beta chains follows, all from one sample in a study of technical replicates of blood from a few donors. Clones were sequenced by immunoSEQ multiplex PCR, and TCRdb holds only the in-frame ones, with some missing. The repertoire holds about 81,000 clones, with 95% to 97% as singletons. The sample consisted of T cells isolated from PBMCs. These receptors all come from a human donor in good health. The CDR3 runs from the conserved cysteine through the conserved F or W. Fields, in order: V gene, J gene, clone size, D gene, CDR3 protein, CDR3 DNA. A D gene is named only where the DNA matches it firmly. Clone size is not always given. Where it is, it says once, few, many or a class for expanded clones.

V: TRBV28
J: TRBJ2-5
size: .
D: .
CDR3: CASSVQGRFQETQYF
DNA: TGTGCCAGCAGCGTACAGGGGAGGTTCCAAGAGACCCAGTACTTC

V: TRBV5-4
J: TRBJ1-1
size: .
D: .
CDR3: CASSSGGTGSEAFF
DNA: TGTGCCAGCAGCTCGGGGGGTACAGGGTCTGAAGCTTTCTTT

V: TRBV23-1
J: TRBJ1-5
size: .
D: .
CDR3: CASSQLPAPVHQPQHF
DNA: TGCGCCAGCAGTCAATTACCAGCGCCCGTACATCAGCCCCAGCATTTT

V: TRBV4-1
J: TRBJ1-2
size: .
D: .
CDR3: CASSQGGGGFAGYTF
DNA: TGCGCCAGCAGCCAAGGAGGGGGTGGGTTCGCCGGCTACACCTTC

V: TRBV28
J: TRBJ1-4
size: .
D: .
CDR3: CASSLALTPNEKLFF
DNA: TGTGCCAGCAGTTTAGCGTTGACACCCAATGAAAAACTGTTTTTT

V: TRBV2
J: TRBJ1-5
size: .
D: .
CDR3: CASSERGGDKFSNQPQHF
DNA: TGTGCCAGCAGTGAAAGAGGGGGGGACAAATTTAGCAATCAGCCCCAGCATTTT

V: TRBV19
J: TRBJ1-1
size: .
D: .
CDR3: CASSTTSFTEAFF
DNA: TGTGCCAGTAGTACCACGAGTTTCACTGAAGCTTTCTTT

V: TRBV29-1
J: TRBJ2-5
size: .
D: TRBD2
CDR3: CSPAMAGGPGGEETQYF
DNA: TGCAGCCCCGCGATGGCGGGAGGGCCGGGTGGTGAGGAGACCCAGTACTTC

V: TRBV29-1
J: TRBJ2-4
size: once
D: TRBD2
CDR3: CSVEDTLIGGDIQYF
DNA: TGCAGCGTTGAAGACACCCTCATTGGGGGGGACATTCAGTACTTC

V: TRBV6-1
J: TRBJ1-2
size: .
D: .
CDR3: CASSETPQGLVYGYTF
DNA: TGTGCCAGCAGTGAGACCCCCCAGGGGCTAGTCTATGGCTACACCTTC

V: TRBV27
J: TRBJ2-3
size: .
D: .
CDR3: CASKRIRLTDTQYF
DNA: TGTGCCAGTAAAAGGATCAGGCTCACAGATACGCAGTATTTT

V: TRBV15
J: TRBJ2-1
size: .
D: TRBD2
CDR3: CATTIGLAASSYNEQFF
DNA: TGTGCCACCACTATAGGACTAGCGGCTTCGTCCTACAATGAGCAGTTCTTC

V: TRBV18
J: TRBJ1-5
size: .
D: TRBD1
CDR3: CASSPLSDRGGNQPQHF
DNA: TGTGCCAGCTCACCACTGTCGGACAGGGGTGGCAATCAGCCCCAGCATTTT

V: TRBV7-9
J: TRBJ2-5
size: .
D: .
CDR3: CASSPASVSWATQYF
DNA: TGTGCCAGCAGCCCCGCGTCCGTCTCGTGGGCGACCCAGTACTTC

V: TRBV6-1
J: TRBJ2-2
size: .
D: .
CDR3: CASSTPSANTGELFF
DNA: TGTGCCAGCAGTACCCCTAGCGCGAACACCGGGGAGCTGTTTTTT

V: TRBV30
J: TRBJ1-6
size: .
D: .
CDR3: CAWTRGVETYNSPLHF
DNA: TGTGCCTGGACCAGGGGAGTAGAAACCTATAATTCACCCCTCCACTTT

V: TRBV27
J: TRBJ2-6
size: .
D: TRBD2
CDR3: CASRLTSGRWGANVLTF
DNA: TGTGCCAGCAGACTTACTAGCGGGAGGTGGGGGGCCAACGTCCTGACTTTC

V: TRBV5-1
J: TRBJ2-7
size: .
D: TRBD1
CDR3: CASSFGTGLSYEQYF
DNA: TGCGCCAGCAGCTTCGGGACAGGGCTGTCCTACGAGCAGTACTTC

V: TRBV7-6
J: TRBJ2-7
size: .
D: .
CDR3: CASSRGQADYEQYF
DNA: TGTGCCAGCAGCCGCGGACAAGCCGACTACGAGCAGTACTTC

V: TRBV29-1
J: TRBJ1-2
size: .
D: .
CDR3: CSVERVGLRGYGYTF
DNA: TGCAGCGTTGAACGGGTGGGGCTTAGGGGCTATGGCTACACCTTC

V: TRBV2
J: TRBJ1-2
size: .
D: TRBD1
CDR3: CASRTGGLHYGYTF
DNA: TGTGCCAGTCGAACAGGGGGCTTACACTATGGCTACACCTTC

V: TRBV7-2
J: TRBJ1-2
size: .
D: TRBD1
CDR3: CASSEDRVHQDGYTF
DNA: TGTGCCAGCAGCGAAGACAGGGTTCATCAAGATGGCTACACCTTC

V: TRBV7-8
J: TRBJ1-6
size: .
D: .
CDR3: CASSSDRSGNSPLHF
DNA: TGTGCCAGCAGCTCCGACAGGTCGGGGAATTCACCCCTCCACTTT

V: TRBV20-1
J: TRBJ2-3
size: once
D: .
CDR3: CSARVRDTQYF
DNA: TGCAGTGCTAGAGTGAGAGATACGCAGTATTTT

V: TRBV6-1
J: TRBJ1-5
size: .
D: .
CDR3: CASSEGRWSNQPQHF
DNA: TGTGCCAGCAGTGAAGGTCGGTGGAGCAATCAGCCCCAGCATTTT

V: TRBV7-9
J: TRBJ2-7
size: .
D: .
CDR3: CASAPREQYF
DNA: TGTGCCAGCGCCCCGAGGGAGCAGTACTTC

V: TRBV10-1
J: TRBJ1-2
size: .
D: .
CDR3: CASARERISGYTF
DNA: TGCGCCAGCGCGAGGGAGAGGATAAGCGGCTACACCTTC

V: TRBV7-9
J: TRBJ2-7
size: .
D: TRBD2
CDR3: CASDPSGRAPFYEQYF
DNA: TGTGCCAGTGATCCTAGCGGGAGGGCCCCATTCTACGAGCAGTACTTC

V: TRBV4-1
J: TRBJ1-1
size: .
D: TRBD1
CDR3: CASSRSVLTGANTEAFF
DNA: TGCGCCAGCAGCCGCTCAGTCCTAACAGGGGCTAACACTGAAGCTTTCTTT

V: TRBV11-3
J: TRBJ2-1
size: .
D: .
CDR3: CASSLGGAGEQFF
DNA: TGTGCCAGCAGCTTAGGAGGAGCGGGTGAGCAGTTCTTC

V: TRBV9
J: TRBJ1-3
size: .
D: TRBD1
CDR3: CASSVGQSSGNTIYF
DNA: TGTGCCAGCAGCGTGGGACAGAGCTCTGGAAACACCATATATTTT

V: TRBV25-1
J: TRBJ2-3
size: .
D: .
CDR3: CASSDFTGPDTQYF
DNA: TGTGCCAGCAGTGATTTTACAGGGCCAGATACGCAGTATTTT

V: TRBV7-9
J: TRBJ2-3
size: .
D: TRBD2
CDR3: CASSWTREGDTDTQYF
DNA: TGTGCCAGCAGCTGGACTAGAGAGGGTGACACAGATACGCAGTATTTT

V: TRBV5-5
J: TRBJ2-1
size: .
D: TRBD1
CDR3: CASGRQGKTYNEQFF
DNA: TGTGCCAGCGGACGACAGGGGAAAACCTACAATGAGCAGTTCTTC

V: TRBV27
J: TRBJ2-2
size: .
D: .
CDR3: CASSFGQGELFF
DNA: TGTGCCAGCAGCTTCGGACAAGGGGAGCTGTTTTTT

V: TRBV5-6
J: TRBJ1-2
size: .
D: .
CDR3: CASSLYRALEGYTF
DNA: TGTGCCAGCAGCTTATACAGGGCGCTGGAGGGCTACACCTTC

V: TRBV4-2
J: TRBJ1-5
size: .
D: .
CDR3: CASSQEVDQPQHF
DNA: TGTGCCAGCAGCCAAGAAGTAGATCAGCCCCAGCATTTT

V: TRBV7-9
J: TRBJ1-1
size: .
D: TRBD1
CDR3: CASSLPDRMNTEAFF
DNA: TGTGCCAGCAGCTTGCCGGACAGGATGAACACTGAAGCTTTCTTT

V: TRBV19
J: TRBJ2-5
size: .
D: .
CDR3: CASSWDSRLHF
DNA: TGTGCCAGTAGTTGGGACTCCCGGTTGCACTTC

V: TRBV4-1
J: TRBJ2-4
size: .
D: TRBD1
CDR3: CASSQDTGGNIQYF
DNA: TGCGCCAGCAGCCAAGATACAGGGGGCAACATTCAGTACTTC

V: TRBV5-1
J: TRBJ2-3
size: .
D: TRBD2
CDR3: CASSFSGGITDTQYF
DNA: TGCGCCAGCAGCTTTAGCGGGGGGATCACAGATACGCAGTATTTT

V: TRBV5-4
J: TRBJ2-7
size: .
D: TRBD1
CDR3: CASSTGQGAPLTEQYF
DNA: TGTGCCAGCAGCACGGGACAGGGGGCGCCTTTAACCGAGCAGTACTTC

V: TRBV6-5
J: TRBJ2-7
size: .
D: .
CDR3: CASRWTSKGAYEQYF
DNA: TGTGCCAGCAGGTGGACAAGCAAGGGGGCCTACGAGCAGTACTTC

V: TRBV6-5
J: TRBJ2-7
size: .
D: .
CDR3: CASRLLGTNSYEQYF
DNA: TGTGCCAGCAGACTACTCGGGACAAACTCCTACGAGCAGTACTTC

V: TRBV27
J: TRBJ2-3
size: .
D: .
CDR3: CASTPGKGPGTDTQYF
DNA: TGTGCCAGCACCCCGGGAAAAGGACCAGGCACAGATACGCAGTATTTT

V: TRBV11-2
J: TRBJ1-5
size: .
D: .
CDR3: CASSPAGRPNQPQHF
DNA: TGTGCCAGCAGCCCCGCTGGCAGGCCAAATCAGCCCCAGCATTTT

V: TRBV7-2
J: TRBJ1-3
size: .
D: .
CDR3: CASSLKGRGHGNTIYF
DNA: TGTGCCAGCAGCTTAAAGGGCCGGGGACATGGAAACACCATATATTTT

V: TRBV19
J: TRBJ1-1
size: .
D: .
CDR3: CASTKDRRNTEAFF
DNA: TGTGCCAGTACCAAAGACAGGAGGAACACTGAAGCTTTCTTT

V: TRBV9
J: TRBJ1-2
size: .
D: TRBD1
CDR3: CASSPRDRDNYGYTF
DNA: TGTGCCAGCAGCCCGCGGGACAGGGACAACTATGGCTACACCTTC

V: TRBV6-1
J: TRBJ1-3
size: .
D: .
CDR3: CASSEASSYSGNTIYF
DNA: TGTGCCAGCAGTGAAGCGTCCTCTTACTCTGGAAACACCATATATTTT

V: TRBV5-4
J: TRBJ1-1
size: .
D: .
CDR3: CASSLATARLAFF
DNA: TGTGCCAGCAGCTTGGCCACAGCCAGGTTAGCTTTCTTT

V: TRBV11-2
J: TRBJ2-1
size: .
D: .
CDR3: CASSLWHVPEQFF
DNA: TGTGCCAGCAGCTTGTGGCACGTCCCTGAGCAGTTCTTC

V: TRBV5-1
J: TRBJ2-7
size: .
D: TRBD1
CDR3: CASSLGGQVYEQYF
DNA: TGCGCCAGCAGCTTGGGGGGACAGGTTTACGAGCAGTACTTC

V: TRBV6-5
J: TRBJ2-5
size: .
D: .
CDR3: CASSYSLRNSETQYF
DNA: TGTGCCAGCAGTTACTCCCTCCGTAACTCGGAGACCCAGTACTTC

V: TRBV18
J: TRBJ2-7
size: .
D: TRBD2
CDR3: CASSPGLAGGSYEQYF
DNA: TGTGCCAGCTCACCGGGCCTAGCGGGAGGGTCCTACGAGCAGTACTTC

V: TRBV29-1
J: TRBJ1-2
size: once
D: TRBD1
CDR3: CSVEGQGIRANYGYTF
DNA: TGCAGCGTCGAGGGACAGGGGATTCGAGCTAACTATGGCTACACCTTC

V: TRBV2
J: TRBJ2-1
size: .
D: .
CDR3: CASNLGGEQFF
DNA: TGTGCCAGCAACCTCGGGGGTGAGCAGTTCTTC